This is a list of T cell receptor beta chains from one sample in a study of shared T cell receptors in the human thymus. Sequencing used immunoSEQ multiplex PCR; TCRdb keeps in-frame clones, though not all of them. The repertoire holds about 660,000 clones, approximately 88% seen once, with 0.0085% to 0.012% in the top ten. The same sample was also used in a study of human thymus T cells.

Sequencing was performed on thymocytes. These receptors originate from a boy under three years old with a congenital heart defect. Both conserved end residues are trimmed from each CDR3. D genes are given only for firm matches.

CDR3 protein	CDR3 length	V gene	J gene	D gene
ASTSRGDGQPQH	12	TRBV27	TRBJ1-5	-
AISGTLEGTYEQY	13	TRBV10-3	-	-
ASSQARQDGSNYGYT	15	TRBV4-3	TRBJ1-2	-
ASSLTRGHEQY	11	TRBV5-1	TRBJ2-7	-
ASSFWGVRAETQY	13	TRBV7-4	TRBJ2-5	-
ASSTRTGRSNQPQH	14	TRBV19	TRBJ1-5	TRBD1
ASRGGSGAKNIQY	13	TRBV6-6	TRBJ2-4	-
ASGTSPYPPQETQY	14	TRBV5-6	TRBJ2-5	TRBD2
ASSFPPGQGVQETQY	15	TRBV28	TRBJ2-5	TRBD1
AISDRHSSGANVLT	14	TRBV10-3	TRBJ2-6	-
ATRVETEQETQY	12	TRBV15	TRBJ2-5	-
ASSSDRAQVGETQY	14	TRBV11-2	TRBJ2-5	TRBD1
ASSPNRDSYEQY	12	TRBV7-2	TRBJ2-7	TRBD1
ASSRRGRYETQY	12	TRBV5-6	TRBJ2-5	TRBD2
ASSLEGGTGDEKLF	14	TRBV14	TRBJ1-4	TRBD1
ASSLRTSGRSTDTQY	15	TRBV11-2	TRBJ2-3	TRBD2
ASSPGLAGPSTDTQY	15	TRBV5-4	TRBJ2-3	TRBD2
ASSSSGRLGGANVLT	15	TRBV28	TRBJ2-6	TRBD2
ASSLLTGGPYEQY	13	TRBV11-2	TRBJ2-7	TRBD2
ARSQTSGSGNEQF	13	TRBV5-3	TRBJ2-1	TRBD2
AISATGTAPEAF	12	TRBV10-3	TRBJ1-1	TRBD1
ASSPGLQIYGYT	12	TRBV6-5	TRBJ1-2	-
ASSLVAGGDTQY	12	TRBV5-6	TRBJ2-3	TRBD2
ASSSGGYYNEQF	12	TRBV19	TRBJ2-1	-
AWSQLAGVMSSYNEQF	16	TRBV30	TRBJ2-1	TRBD2
ASSSGHFNEKLF	12	TRBV6-1	TRBJ1-4	-
ATSRTGSGNTIY	12	TRBV15	TRBJ1-3	-
ASSQDRRREGTGELF	15	TRBV4-1	TRBJ2-2	TRBD2
ASRLRESKQF	10	TRBV28	TRBJ2-1	-
ASSQDGTGDWNEQY	14	TRBV4-3	TRBJ2-7	TRBD1
ASSCEPRRGESYT	13	TRBV5-1	TRBJ1-2	-
ASQYSRRQGTNQPQH	15	TRBV19	TRBJ1-5	TRBD1
ASSSGTDSYEQY	12	TRBV11-1	TRBJ2-7	TRBD1
ASSVTSGHNEQF	12	TRBV9	TRBJ2-1	TRBD2
ASSRPGEGRNQPQH	14	TRBV5-5	TRBJ1-5	-
ASSQDRGLRGYEQY	14	TRBV4-3	TRBJ2-7	TRBD2
ASSTTGGAEMYEQY	14	TRBV11-2	TRBJ2-7	TRBD1
ASRRGSTGNTIY	12	TRBV6-5	TRBJ1-3	-
SVTFPGQLATNEKLF	15	TRBV29-1	TRBJ1-4	TRBD1
ASSLLGQSPSGY	12	TRBV7-9	TRBJ2-5	TRBD1
SASAYEQY	8	TRBV20-1	TRBJ2-7	-
ASSVRKLYEQY	11	TRBV6-1	TRBJ2-7	-
ASSARLNTEAF	11	TRBV19	TRBJ1-1	-
ASSVLTSGRGTDTQY	15	TRBV9	TRBJ2-3	TRBD2
ASSLILAATSYNEQF	15	TRBV27	TRBJ2-1	TRBD2
ASRLDSNYNEQF	12	TRBV28	TRBJ2-1	-
ASSHLMRPGLDVNEQF	16	TRBV4-1	TRBJ2-1	TRBD2
ASSPRSSGTYEQY	13	TRBV18	TRBJ2-7	-